The sequence of this T cell receptor beta chain was determined in a study of beta chain features in type 1 diabetes. Study outcomes and limitations: Cells that show high TCR expression could be over-represented by cDNA sequencing. These data did not resolve whether HLA type affects TCRB rearrangement. Type 1 diabetes patients had TCRB CDR3s that were shorter (moderately but significantly so) in all four CD4+ subsets. Equally in patients and controls, shorter templates might have been favored by PCR.

Reverse transcribing all isolated RNA meant expressed TCRB transcripts were sequenced. Some clones are missing from TCRdb's copy, which holds only in-frame ones; the method was immunoSEQ multiplex PCR. Altogether 970,000 or so clones are present, 15% to 20% being singletons, with the ten largest covering 0.02% to 0.025%. Details on this clone: The antigen is not known.

J gave up 1 base and V 1 base, and 9 bases lay outside the gene matches. This CDR3 spans 18 amino acids. The germline V gene has CDR1 SGHVS and CDR2 FNYEAQ. The material sequenced was naive CD4+ T cells from blood. The chain couples TRBV7-6 to TRBJ2-2; 7 positions agree with TRBD1. This TCR was sampled from a woman aged 18-30 years in good health. The CDR3 is CASSLEVLGTENTGELFF. The CDR3 DNA is TGTGCCAGCAGCTTAGAGGTTTTAGGGACAGAGAACACCGGGGAGCTGTTTTTT.